The 4 T cell receptor beta chains reported below all come from one sample, sequenced in a study of blood T cell repertoires in COVID-19. The method was immunoSEQ multiplex PCR; TCRdb's version includes in-frame clones alone and lacks a portion of them. The sample shows hundreds of thousands of clones, around nine tenths of them seen only once. Input material: PBMCs or T cells enriched from blood (not recorded which). Source of these receptors: a woman between 45 and 65 years old who had recovered from COVID-19.

The chain links TRBV27 to TRBJ2-7; D is possibly TRBD2 (5 bases). Germline V gene data show CDR1 as MNHEY and CDR2 as SMNVEV (reference sequence). The CDR3 is 13 residues long. V lost 0 bases, J lost 3 bases, and 6 bases lay in between. CDR3 amino acids: CASSLSRDYEQYF. In DNA form, the CDR3 reads TGTGCCAGCAGTTTATCCCGGGACTACGAGCAGTACTTC.

The chain is built from TRBV19 and TRBJ1-6; D is perhaps TRBD1 (6 bases). This CDR3 spans 16 amino acids. Per the germline V gene, CDR1 is LNHDA and CDR2 is SQIVND (reference sequence). With 2 bases removed from V and 9 bases from J, the gap between germline ends came to 17 bases. The CDR3 sequence: CASSISRDTRPSPLHF. The DNA of the CDR3 is TGTGCCAGTAGTATATCCCGGGACACACGGCCTTCACCCCTCCACTTT.

The V and J genes are TRBV9 and TRBJ1-2; D is unclear. The CDR3 is 13 residues long. V lost 0 bases to trimming and J lost 8 bases, with 11 bases between them. Per the germline V gene, CDR1 is SGDLS and CDR2 is YYNGEE. CDR3 residues: CASSVDLGVGYTF. CDR3 bases: TGTGCCAGCAGCGTAGACCTCGGGGTCGGCTACACCTTC. The full variable domain, rest sourced from reference TRBV9 and TRBJ1-2, is DSGVTQTPKHLITATGQRVTLRCSPRSGDLSVYWYQQSLDQGLQFLIQYYNGEERAKGNILERFSAQQFPDLHSELNLSSLELGDSALYFCASSVDLGVGYTFGSGTRLTVV.

This rearrangement joins TRBV6-2 or TRBV6-3 to TRBJ1-1; weak D call: TRBD1 (6 bases). The CDR3 runs 11 residues. Per the germline V gene, CDR1 is MNHEY and CDR2 is SVGEGT. Deletions cut 6 bases from V and 7 bases from J, with 9 bases between. CDR3 amino acids: CASSGQIEAFF. The CDR3 nucleotides read TGTGCCAGCAGCGGACAGATTGAAGCTTTCTTT.